These 7 T cell receptor beta chains were all obtained from the same sample, sequenced in a study of blood T cell repertoires in COVID-19. Clones were sequenced by immunoSEQ multiplex PCR, and TCRdb holds only the in-frame ones, with some missing. The profile covers about 26,000 clones, with 85% to 90% appearing a single time and 1.7% taken by the ten largest. The sample consisted of peripheral blood. These receptors all come from a woman aged 60 to 75 with active COVID-19.

Here the CDR3 DNA reads TGCGCCAGCAGCTTAGGGACTAGCGCTTACAATGAGCAGTTCTTC. This gives the protein CASSLGTSAYNEQFF. J is TRBJ2-1 and V is TRBV5-1; 10 positions match TRBD2. V shed 2 bases, J shed 4 bases, and the junction held 3 bases outside the gene matches. The germline V gene encodes CDR1 SGHRS and CDR2 YFSETQ. The CDR3 sequence is 15 residues long. Combining the CDR3 with reference TRBV5-1 and TRBJ2-1 gives the whole variable domain KAGVTQTPRYLIKTRGQQVTLSCSPISGHRSVSWYQQTPGQGLQFLFEYFSETQRNKGNFPGRFSGRQFSNSRSEMNVSTLELGDSALYLCASSLGTSAYNEQFFGPGTRLTVL.

This sequence joins TRBV28 and TRBJ2-3, with 10 nucleotides matching TRBD2. After removal of 3 bases from V and 4 bases from J, the junction contained 4 bases not matched to a gene. CDR1 and CDR2 (germline): MDHEN, SYDVKM. The CDR3 is made up of 15 amino acids. The CDR3 DNA sequence: TGTGCCAGCAGTTTTAGCGGGAGGAAGGCAGATACGCAGTATTTT. Protein product: CASSFSGRKADTQYF.

The V and J genes are TRBV7-9 and TRBJ1-6; the D is unclear. Germline values: CDR1 SEHNR, CDR2 FQNEAQ (reference sequence). This CDR3 spans 14 amino acids. Deletions cut 10 bases from V and 1 base from J, with 11 bases between. The CDR3 here is CATETESYNSPLHF. DNA of the CDR3: TGTGCCACCGAAACCGAGTCCTATAATTCACCCCTCCACTTT.

The V and J genes are TRBV3-1 (or the pseudogene TRBV3-2) and TRBJ2-1, with D possibly matching TRBD1 (6 bases). Trimming stripped 0 bases from V and 6 bases from J, with 9 bases between. There are 14 residues in the CDR3. Germline CDR1 reads LGHDT; CDR2 reads YNNKEL (reference sequence). For the CDR3, the DNA is TGTGCCAGCAGCCAAGAGAGGGGGTCCAATGAGCAGTTCTTC. It specifies CASSQERGSNEQFF.

The table lists this clone with a few counts. The rearrangement joins TRBV7-8 to TRBJ2-1, with D unresolved. Per germline, CDR1 SGHVS and CDR2 FQNEAQ. This CDR3 has 15 amino acids. V dropped 1 base and J dropped 7 bases, with 14 bases sitting between them. The DNA for the CDR3 is TGTGCCAGCAGCTTAGGCTTGATATACGGTAATGAGCAGTTCTTC. Protein: CASSLGLIYGNEQFF.

V and J are TRBV27 and TRBJ1-1; D is possibly TRBD1 (5 bases). Trimming cost V 4 bases and J 11 bases, with 20 bases left between them. CDR3 length: 14 amino acids. The germline V gene encodes CDR1 MNHEY and CDR2 SMNVEV (reference sequence). The CDR3 coding sequence is TGTGCCAGCAGTTCTCCCCTGCGGGGGGACGACGCTTTCTTT. Protein sequence: CASSSPLRGDDAFF.

V usage is TRBV10-3 and J usage is TRBJ2-1; TRBD2 matches at 10 bases. CDR3 length equals 14 residues. V shed 11 bases, J shed 4 bases, and the junction held 8 bases outside the gene matches. Germline loops: CDR1 ENHRY, CDR2 SYGVKD. As DNA, the CDR3 is TGTGCCGCAAGGGGACTAGCGCCTTACAATGAGCAGTTCTTC. This sequence encodes CAARGLAPYNEQFF.